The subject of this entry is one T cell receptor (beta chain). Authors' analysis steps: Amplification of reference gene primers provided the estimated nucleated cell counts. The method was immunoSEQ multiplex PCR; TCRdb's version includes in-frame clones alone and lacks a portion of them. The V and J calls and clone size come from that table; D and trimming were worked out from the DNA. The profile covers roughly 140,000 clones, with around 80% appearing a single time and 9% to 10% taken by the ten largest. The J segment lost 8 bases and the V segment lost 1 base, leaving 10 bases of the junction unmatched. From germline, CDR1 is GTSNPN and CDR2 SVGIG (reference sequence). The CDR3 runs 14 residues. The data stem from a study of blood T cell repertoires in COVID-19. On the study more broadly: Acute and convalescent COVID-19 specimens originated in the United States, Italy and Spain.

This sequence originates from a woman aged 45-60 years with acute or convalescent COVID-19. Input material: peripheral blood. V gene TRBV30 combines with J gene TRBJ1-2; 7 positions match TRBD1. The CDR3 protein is CAWSGTGAFMGYTF. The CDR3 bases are TGTGCCTGGAGTGGTACAGGGGCATTTATGGGCTACACCTTC.